What follows are 17 T cell receptor beta chains derived from one specimen sequenced in a study of beta chain features in type 1 diabetes. Overall study findings and caveats: In every one of the four CD4+ subsets, TCRB CDR3s were moderately but significantly shorter in Type 1 diabetes patients.

Reverse transcribing all isolated RNA meant expressed TCRB transcripts were sequenced. Assay: immunoSEQ multiplex PCR; the TCRdb copy retains only in-frame clones and omits some. The sample has about 170,000 clones, roughly 7.1% seen once. These TCRs' antigens remain unknown. Material for sequencing was central memory CD4+ T cells from blood. Receptor source: a woman aged 40 to 49 with type 1 diabetes.

This clone was detected a few times. The chain carries TRBV7-2 and TRBJ2-5; 10 nucleotides align to TRBD2. The CDR3 totals 12 residues. Trimming removed 2 bases from V and 9 bases from J; junction bases left unmatched: 0. Germline V CDR1 and CDR2: SGHTA, FQGNSA. The CDR3 DNA reads as TGTGCCAGCAGCTTAAGCGGGGGGGCCCAGTACTTC. Protein product: CASSLSGGAQYF. The full variable domain, completed using reference TRBV7-2 and TRBJ2-5, is GAGVSQSPSNKVTEKGKDVELRCDPISGHTALYWYRQSLGQGLEFLIYFQGNSAPDKSGLPSDRFSAERTGGSVSTLTIQRTQQEDSAVYLCASSLSGGAQYFGPGTRLLVL.

Turning to this clone: Other DNA sequences from this sample encode an identical CDR3 as well. The genes are TRBV2 and TRBJ2-5; D ambiguous. V dropped 7 bases and J dropped 2 bases, with 8 bases sitting between them. The CDR3 extends over 12 amino acids. CDR1 and CDR2 from the germline V gene are SNHLY and FYNNEI. CDR3 protein: CASKLEQETQYF. The CDR3 DNA sequence: TGTGCCAGCAAGCTAGAGCAAGAGACCCAGTACTTC.

This clone occurred a few times. CDR3 in DNA: TGTGCCATCGACGGAGGAGAGACCCAGTACTTC. Translating it yields CAIDGGETQYF. J is TRBJ2-5 and V is TRBV7-9, with D possibly matching TRBD2 (5 bases). This CDR3 is 11 amino acids long. CDR1 is SEHNR, CDR2 FQNEAQ, per germline (reference sequence). The V end lost 10 bases, the J end lost 4 bases, and 10 bases lay between the germline ends.

This clone was seen a handful of times. J is TRBJ1-5 and V is TRBV11-2, with D perhaps TRBD1 (5 bases). The V gene lost 1 base and the J gene lost 7 bases, with 8 bases spanning the gap. Germline loops: CDR1 SGHAT, CDR2 FQNNGV. The CDR3 spans 13 residues. CDR3 protein: CASSLGGEQPQHF. In nucleotides, the CDR3 is TGTGCCAGCAGCTTAGGGGGGGAACAGCCCCAGCATTTT.

This clone was recorded a few times. This chain links TRBV7-2 with TRBJ2-3, with a weak D call TRBD1 (6 bases). This CDR3 contains 15 residues. V shed 4 bases and J shed 3 bases, with 14 bases lying between them. Germline-derived CDR1 and CDR2 are SGHTA and FQGNSA. The CDR3 protein is CASSWSGVVTDTQYF. CDR3 sequence (DNA): TGTGCCAGCAGCTGGTCAGGGGTTGTGACAGATACGCAGTATTTT.

The chain carries TRBV4-2 and TRBJ1-5, with a weak D call TRBD1 (5 bases). The CDR3 is made up of 17 amino acids. Germline CDR1 reads LGHNA; CDR2 reads YNFKEQ. With 0 bases removed from V and 2 bases from J, the gap between germline ends came to 14 bases. CDR3 nucleotides: TGTGCCAGCAGCCAAGATTGGGGGGGGGATGGCAATCAGCCCCAGCATTTT. Translation gives CASSQDWGGDGNQPQHF.

The rearrangement links TRBV16 to TRBJ1-6, with 12 bases that match TRBD1. The trim removed 3 bases at V and 5 bases at J, leaving 17 bases unmatched. This CDR3 spans 21 amino acids. CDR1 KGHSY and CDR2 FQNENV come from the germline V gene. CDR3: CASSHYPPGTGGAKNNSPLHF. In DNA form, the CDR3 reads TGTGCCAGCAGCCATTATCCTCCCGGGACAGGGGGCGCGAAGAATAATTCACCCCTCCACTTT.

Worth noting for this clone: In the same sample, other DNA sequences code for this CDR3. This chain uses TRBV30 with TRBJ1-1; no firm D call. The CDR3 contains 11 residues. Looked up from germline, CDR1 is GTSNPN and CDR2 is SVGIG (reference sequence). The germline V and J ends were trimmed by 1 base and 8 bases, with 8 bases remaining between them. CDR3 protein: CAWSEELEAFF. CDR3 nucleotides: TGTGCCTGGAGTGAAGAACTGGAAGCTTTCTTT.

This clone was observed a few times. The gene calls are TRBV18 and TRBJ1-1, with TRBD1 identical over 7 bases. Unmatched junction bases numbered 4, after V lost 6 bases and J lost 0 bases. The CDR3 sequence is 14 residues long. Germline V gene lookup returns CDR1 KGHSH and CDR2 LQKENI. This CDR3 reads CASSGGQLNTEAFF. As DNA, the CDR3 is TGTGCCAGCTCGGGGGGACAGTTGAACACTGAAGCTTTCTTT.

V is TRBV27 and J is TRBJ1-4, with 7 nucleotides matching TRBD1. Germline lookup yields CDR1 MNHEY and CDR2 SMNVEV (reference sequence). After removal of 1 base from V and 8 bases from J, the junction contained 7 bases not matched to a gene. The CDR3 has 15 residues. The chain's CDR3 is CASSLYGQAGEKLFF. CDR3 DNA sequence: TGTGCCAGCAGTTTATACGGACAGGCCGGGGAAAAACTGTTTTTT.

Note on this clone: The germline gene is not matched at one end of the junction; a read error may be the cause. The chain is built from TRBV5-4 and TRBJ1-1; a weak D match, TRBD1 (6 bases). Germline values: CDR1 SGHNT, CDR2 YYREEE (reference sequence). CDR3 size: 15 residues. The CDR3 sequence is CASSRGGTRNTEAFF. The CDR3, as DNA: TGCGCCAGCAGCCGGGGGGGCACCAGGAACACTGAAGCTTTCTTT.

This clone was observed a handful of times. The chain links TRBV28 to TRBJ2-2, with TRBD2 as a possible D gene (7 bases). Germline CDR1 MDHEN, CDR2 SYDVKM. Between the trimmed V and J ends, which lost 7 bases and 6 bases, there was a span of 15 bases. CDR3 length: 14 residues. CDR3 in DNA: TGTGCCAGCATGGGGGGGGGCGTCGCCGGGGAGCTGTTTTTT. Encoded protein: CASMGGGVAGELFF.

This clone was seen a few times. The rearrangement joins TRBV6-1 to TRBJ1-1; D possibly corresponds to TRBD1 (5 bases). V lost 4 bases, J lost 3 bases, and 12 bases lay in between. Looked up from germline, CDR1 is MNHNS and CDR2 is SASEGT. The CDR3 totals 14 residues. CDR3 amino acids: CASSGQSWDTEAFF. The CDR3 coding sequence is TGTGCCAGCAGTGGACAGAGCTGGGACACTGAAGCTTTCTTT.

This clone was counted a few times. The chain has TRBV6-6 and TRBJ1-1; D perhaps matches TRBD1 (5 bases). V lost 2 bases and J 11 bases, leaving 12 bases between the germline ends. Germline CDR1 and CDR2: MNHNY and SVGAGI (reference sequence). CDR3 length: 12 residues. CDR3 in amino acids: CASSYPPRAAFF. DNA of the CDR3: TGTGCCAGCAGTTACCCTCCCAGGGCGGCTTTCTTT.

This clone has more than one count but fewer than ten. The chain couples TRBV7-8 to TRBJ2-6, with D possibly TRBD1 on 6 matching bases. There are 14 residues in the CDR3. CDR1 is SGHVS and CDR2 is FQNEAQ in the germline V gene. Trimming took off 10 bases at V and 1 base at J, with 11 bases between the two ends. The CDR3 nucleotides read TGTGCCACCTTTCAGGGGTCTGGGGCCAACGTCCTGACTTTC. Translated: CATFQGSGANVLTF.

The V gene is TRBV19, the J gene TRBJ2-6; D perhaps matches TRBD2 (5 bases). CDR3 length: 19 amino acids. The germline gives CDR1 LNHDA, CDR2 SQIVND (reference sequence). Trimming left V 4 bases short and J 1 base short, with 20 bases between. The CDR3 protein is CASSTSRGSSGSGANVLTF. The CDR3 DNA follows: TGTGCCAGTAGTACTTCTCGGGGTTCTAGTGGGTCTGGGGCCAACGTCCTGACTTTC.

The chain employs TRBV7-9 and TRBJ2-7, with TRBD1 matching over 9 bases. The CDR3 totals 15 residues. CDR1 and CDR2 (germline): SEHNR, FQNEAQ (reference sequence). V lost 5 bases and J lost 1; bases outside the gene matches: 6. CDR3 DNA sequence: TGTGCCAGCAGCCCGCGGGACAGGGTGTCCTACGAGCAGTACTTC. Amino acids: CASSPRDRVSYEQYF.